The present T cell receptor beta chain was sequenced within a study of monozygotic twins with inflammatory bowel disease (dated by TCRdb to about 2019). Looking at the study overall: The full study comprised 28 monozygotic twin pairs: nine German pairs (four IBD-concordant, five IBD-discordant) and 19 IBD-discordant Danish pairs. Each individual had, on average, about 151 000 unique TCRalpha sequences and 181 000 unique TCRbeta sequences available for analysis. Within discordant pairs, disease-associated traits were sought mainly by comparing IBD patients with their genetically identical healthy co-twins.

Receptor libraries were prepared by 5' RACE. For each TCR library, approximately 3.5 ug of total RNA was used. For each sample, cDNA synthesis with SMARTScribe reverse transcriptase was split into eight separate reactions. During cDNA synthesis, template switching introduced unique molecular identifiers that contained a 6-nucleotide sample barcode. TCRalpha and TCRbeta cDNA was amplified by two nested PCRs of roughly 16 and 10 cycles, with bead purification after each PCR. Before amplification, the cDNA was treated with uracil DNA-glycosylase and purified using the QIAquick PCR purification kit. The second PCR was the step at which Illumina TruSeq-compatible adapters and sample-specific barcodes were added. Library quality and concentration were assessed using TapeStation and Qubit, and about 5 ng of each library was pooled. The pooled libraries were sequenced with 2 x 100 bp reads and custom sequencing primers on an Illumina HiSeq2500 single-index Rapid Run. The original methods were these. UMI-based consensus assembly with MiGEC version 1.2.6 was used to correct PCR and sequencing errors. MiXCR version 2.1.1 was used for V(D)J alignment, clonotype assembly and CDR3 extraction. Gene usage, clonotype sharing and MAIT/NKT TCR abundance were normalised by analysing the top 1000, 10 000 and 20 000 clonotypes per sample. Diversity was computed as the inverse Simpson index with the vegan R package after downsampling to 27 000 UMIs. Paired Mann-Whitney U tests were applied to discordant twin pairs, with Benjamini-Hochberg correction for multiple testing. TCRdb reprocessed the raw reads; every CDR3 protein sequence is a single record, and DNA is not supplied. The V and J calls were determined by TCRdb, not by the authors. This sample's table lists over 200,000 distinct CDR3 sequences. In total, the top ten clones hold 7.5% to 8% of the sample.

Results and caveats for the whole study, not just this receptor: TCRbeta repertoire diversity, by inverse Simpson index, was decreased in IBD patients compared with their healthy co-twins. Concordant and discordant twins showed no difference in repertoire similarity, possibly because of limited statistical power. IBD patients shared fewer clonotypes with other individuals than healthy twins did, most markedly in patients showing signs of disease activity. Differing immunosuppressive treatments among patients may have added background noise and inter-individual variability to the repertoires. Different T cell subtypes could not be distinguished in the analysis. The results gave no support for a single strong signal or clonotype linked to IBD.

The CDR3 numbers 16 residues from cysteine through phenylalanine. No DNA sequence was recorded. The germline V gene (reference sequence) specifies SGHNT as CDR1 and YYREEE as CDR2. A roughly 2.5 ml peripheral blood sample was drawn into PAXgene tubes per donor and stored at -80°C. Without T cell sorting, total RNA was isolated from whole blood using the PAXgene blood miRNA kit on an automated QIAcube. Peripheral blood from monozygotic twin pairs who were concordant or discordant for inflammatory bowel disease underwent deep TCRalpha and TCRbeta repertoire profiling using unique molecular barcoding. For every twin pair, smoking habits were documented, and each individual was categorised as a current, former or never smoker. In regard to this clonotype: Its target antigen remains unknown.

What was sequenced was blood. The receptor comes from a human donor with ulcerative colitis or Crohn's disease, or a healthy co-twin of an affected twin (not recorded which). Recombination joined TRBV5-4 with TRBJ2-1; TCRdb lists TRBD2, though no DNA is available to test this call. The CDR3 here reads CASSFRSGGGNNEQFF.